A selection of T cell receptor beta chains follows, all from one sample in a study of beta chain features in type 1 diabetes. Some clones are missing from TCRdb's copy, which holds only in-frame ones; the method was immunoSEQ multiplex PCR. The sample has about 300,000 clones; roughly 14% are singletons. The source material was naive CD4+ T cells from blood. The receptors were gathered from a woman aged 18 to 35 with type 1 diabetes. Both conserved end residues are part of each CDR3. The D gene is left open where the match is weak. The size entry is marked missing in some rows and otherwise reads once, few, many or a size class.

clone size,J gene,D gene,V gene,CDR3 DNA,CDR3 protein
few,TRBJ2-2,TRBD2,TRBV30,TGTGCCTTGATAGCGGGATCGGGCGGGGAGCTGTTTTTT,CALIAGSGGELFF
.,TRBJ1-2,.,TRBV19,TGTGCCAGTAGTCCCAGACAGGACGGCATCTATGGCTACACCTTC,CASSPRQDGIYGYTF
.,TRBJ2-5,TRBD1,TRBV27,TGTGCCAGCAGGCCCCACAGGGGTCCTATCGAGACCCAGTACTTC,CASRPHRGPIETQYF
few,TRBJ1-2,.,TRBV11-1,TGTGCCAGCAGCCCAGGGTATGGCTACACCTTC,CASSPGYGYTF
.,TRBJ1-4,.,TRBV18,TGTGCCAGCTCACCTAGCCAGCTTGCAACTAATGAAAAACTGTTTTTT,CASSPSQLATNEKLFF
.,TRBJ2-2,TRBD2,TRBV11-2,TGTGCCAGCAGCCCCCGGGGTAGCGGGAGGATAGGCACCGGGGAGCTGTTTTTT,CASSPRGSGRIGTGELFF
few,TRBJ1-2,.,TRBV12-5,TGTGCTAGTGGTCTATGGCCTAACCAGAGGTATGGCTACACCTTC,CASGLWPNQRYGYTF
.,TRBJ2-3,TRBD2,TRBV28,TGTGCCGGCGGGGGGGGAATGTGGAAGACAGATACGCAGTATTTT,CAGGGGMWKTDTQYF
few,TRBJ2-1,.,TRBV30,TGTGCCTGGGGGAGGGGGTATGAGCAGTTCTTC,CAWGRGYEQFF
few,TRBJ1-2,TRBD1,TRBV6-6,TGTGCCAGCAGCGACAGGGGGCGCAATCATGGCTACACCTTC,CASSDRGRNHGYTF
.,TRBJ1-2,.,TRBV29-1,TGCAGCGTTTATAGTGTAACTGATGGCTACACCTTC,CSVYSVTDGYTF
few,TRBJ1-2,TRBD1,TRBV9,TGTGCCAGCAGCGAAAAGGACAGGGGGCGTGACTATGGCTACACCTTC,CASSEKDRGRDYGYTF
.,TRBJ1-4,.,TRBV7-2,TGTGCCAGCACCCCGGGAGCCCGGGATGAAAAACTGTTTTTT,CASTPGARDEKLFF
.,TRBJ1-2,TRBD1,TRBV6-6,TGTGCCAGCAGTTACTCGACAGGGCGATATGGCTACACCTTC,CASSYSTGRYGYTF
few,TRBJ2-3,.,TRBV9,TGTGCCAGCAGCGAGAGATCTAGCGCAATGACTAGCACAGATACGCAGTATTTT,CASSERSSAMTSTDTQYF
few,TRBJ2-5,.,TRBV9,TGTGCCAGCAGCGGACCCTACAGGGCAGAGACCCAGTACTTC,CASSGPYRAETQYF
.,TRBJ1-1,.,TRBV5-4,TGTGCCAGCAGCGAGGTTCGGAACACTGAAGCTTTCTTT,CASSEVRNTEAFF
few,TRBJ1-2,.,TRBV5-1,TGCGCCAGCAGCTTGGCACAGCTGAACTATGGCTACACCTTC,CASSLAQLNYGYTF
few,TRBJ2-5,.,TRBV5-6,TGTGCCAGCGGGACCCTAGCGCCCTCCAAGACCCAGTACTTC,CASGTLAPSKTQYF
few,TRBJ2-3,.,TRBV13,TGTGCCAGCAGCTTGGTGGCGGCGGCAGATACGCAGTATTTT,CASSLVAAADTQYF
.,TRBJ1-1,.,TRBV30,TGTGCCTGGAGCCAAAGGGGGAACACTGAAGCTTTCTTT,CAWSQRGNTEAFF
few,TRBJ2-7,TRBD1,TRBV19,TGTGCCAGTAGTATCCCGGGACAGGGTCGATACGAGCAGTACTTC,CASSIPGQGRYEQYF
.,TRBJ2-3,TRBD2,TRBV25-1,TGTGCCAGCAGTGAACGCCTAGCGGGAGGAGCAGATACGCAGTATTTT,CASSERLAGGADTQYF
few,TRBJ2-5,TRBD1,TRBV5-1,TGCGCCAGCAGCTTGTACCCTGGGACAGGACTGGAGACCCAGTACTTC,CASSLYPGTGLETQYF
few,TRBJ1-1,.,TRBV30,TGTGCCTGGAATACACTACAATTGAACACTGAAGCTTTCTTT,CAWNTLQLNTEAFF
few,TRBJ2-1,.,TRBV4-2,TGTGCCAGCAGCCAAGATTGGGGCGGTGGAAATGAGCAGTTCTTC,CASSQDWGGGNEQFF
few,TRBJ2-3,TRBD2,TRBV7-9,TGTGCCAGCAGCTCGGTAGCGGGAGCCACCGGGGGAACAGATACGCAGTATTTT,CASSSVAGATGGTDTQYF
few,TRBJ2-7,TRBD1,TRBV27,TGTGCCAGCAGTCCAGCGGACAGGGTAGGGTACGAGCAGTACTTC,CASSPADRVGYEQYF
few,TRBJ2-4,.,TRBV7-2,TGTGCCAGCAGCCCATTGGACAGCATCAAAAACATTCAGTACTTC,CASSPLDSIKNIQYF
.,TRBJ1-6,.,TRBV4-3,TGCGCCAGCAGCCAAGAAGCGGCAGGCAATTCACCCCTCCACTTT,CASSQEAAGNSPLHF
few,TRBJ2-5,TRBD2,TRBV28,TGTGCCAGCAGTTTACCAGCGGGACAAGAGACCCAGTACTTC,CASSLPAGQETQYF
many,TRBJ2-1,TRBD2,TRBV14,TGTGCCAGCAGCCAGAGGACTAGCGGAGAGCAGTTCTTC,CASSQRTSGEQFF
few,TRBJ2-3,TRBD2,TRBV11-2,TGTGCCAGCAGCTACGGACTAGCGGGAGCCGATACGCAGTATTTT,CASSYGLAGADTQYF
few,TRBJ1-1,.,TRBV25-1,TGTGCCAGCAGTGTCCGCGGGGCGTTTACTGAAGCTTTCTTT,CASSVRGAFTEAFF
.,TRBJ2-3,TRBD2,TRBV5-4,TGTGCCAGCAGCCCGGGACTAGCGGGGATTAGCACAGATACGCAGTATTTT,CASSPGLAGISTDTQYF
.,TRBJ1-2,.,TRBV4-3,TGCGCCAGCAGCCAAGCCCCAGGGGTTTCCGCCGGCTACACCTTC,CASSQAPGVSAGYTF
.,TRBJ1-5,TRBD1,TRBV5-1,TGCGCCAGCAGCTTTTCCGGGACAGGGAATCAGCCCCAGCATTTT,CASSFSGTGNQPQHF
.,TRBJ1-1,TRBD1,TRBV5-1,TGCGCCAGCAAGGTCGGGACAGCGAACACTGAAGCTTTCTTT,CASKVGTANTEAFF
.,TRBJ1-1,.,TRBV18,TGTGCCAGCTCACCACTTGTAGACACTGAAGCTTTCTTT,CASSPLVDTEAFF
.,TRBJ2-3,TRBD1,TRBV9,TGTGCCAGCAGCGTAGCGGCAGGGGGCAAGACGGATACGCAGTATTTT,CASSVAAGGKTDTQYF
few,TRBJ2-1,TRBD2,TRBV4-1,TGCGCCAGCAGCCTCCTTGCTAGCGGGAGTTACAATGAGCAGTTCTTC,CASSLLASGSYNEQFF
.,TRBJ2-1,TRBD2,TRBV29-1,TGCAGCGTTGAGGCCTTCGCGGGGGGCCGTTACAATGAGCAGTTCTTC,CSVEAFAGGRYNEQFF
few,TRBJ2-1,TRBD2,TRBV5-4,TGTGCCAGCAGCTTGGGGCTAGCGGGGATCAATGAGCAGTTCTTC,CASSLGLAGINEQFF